This T cell receptor (beta chain) emerged from a study of immune evolution from preneoplasia to lung adenocarcinoma. As to this clone: Its specificity is not known.

After pathologic assessment, macro-dissection selected premalignant or tumor cells for extraction. Data came from immunoSEQ multiplex PCR; TCRdb stores just in-frame clones and leaves some out. The sample consists of 5,600 or so clones, 70% to 75% of them appearing once. Trimming took 4 bases from V and 3 from J, leaving 10 bases between them. CDR3 length: 14 residues. Per germline, CDR1 SEHNR and CDR2 FQNEAQ (reference sequence). Findings and limits, study-wide: Clonality was highest in normal lung, lower in later-stage lesions apparently.

Material for sequencing was FFPE lung adenocarcinoma in situ tissue. The J gene is TRBJ1-5, the V gene TRBV7-9; D uncertain. This receptor was obtained from a person between 60 and 80 years old with lung adenocarcinoma. CDR3 bases: TGTGCCAGCAGCTCCGATTGGTACAATCAGCCCCAGCATTTT. Its protein product is CASSSDWYNQPQHF. Supplemented by reference TRBV7-9 and TRBJ1-5, the full variable domain reads DTGVSQNPRHKITKRGQNVTFRCDPISEHNRLYWYRQTLGQGPEFLTYFQNEAQLEKSRLLSDRFSAERPKGSFSTLEIQRTEQGDSAMYLCASSSDWYNQPQHFGDGTRLSIL.